The subject of this entry is one T cell receptor (beta chain). The study enrolled patients with locally advanced or metastatic urothelial carcinoma. The germline CDR1 and CDR2 sequences are MDHEN and SYDVKM. The length of the CDR3 is 14 residues. V lost 3 bases and J 2 bases, leaving 11 bases between the germline ends. This entry is derived from a study of PD-L1 blockade in urothelial cancer. Study summary: When patients started atezolizumab in the mid-2010s, it was given at 1,200 mg intravenously every 3 weeks. Of prior chemotherapy regimens, patients had received between 0 and 3.

Only in-frame clones appear in the TCRdb table, and some are missing; sequencing was by immunoSEQ multiplex PCR. The sample has 58,000 or so clones; just over 85% are singletons. This TCR was recovered from a man aged 45-65 years with urothelial cancer. The chain uses TRBV28 and TRBJ2-7, with a tentative D call TRBD1 (5 bases). The sequencing here drew on PBMCs, taken around atezolizumab (anti-PD-L1) treatment. CDR3 sequence: CASSFRVYPYEQYF. CDR3 DNA: TGTGCCAGCAGTTTCAGGGTCTATCCCTACGAGCAGTACTTC.